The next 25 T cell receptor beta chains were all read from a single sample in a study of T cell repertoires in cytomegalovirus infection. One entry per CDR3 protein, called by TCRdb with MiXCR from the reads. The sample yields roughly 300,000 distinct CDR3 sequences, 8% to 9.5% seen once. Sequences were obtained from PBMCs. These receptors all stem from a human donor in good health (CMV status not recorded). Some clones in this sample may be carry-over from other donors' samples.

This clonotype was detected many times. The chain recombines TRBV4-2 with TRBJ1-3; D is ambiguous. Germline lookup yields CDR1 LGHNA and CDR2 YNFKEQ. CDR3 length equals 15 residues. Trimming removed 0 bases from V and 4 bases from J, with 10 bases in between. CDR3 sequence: CASSQDRALGNTIYF. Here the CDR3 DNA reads TGTGCCAGCAGCCAAGATCGGGCACTGGGAAACACCATATATTTT.

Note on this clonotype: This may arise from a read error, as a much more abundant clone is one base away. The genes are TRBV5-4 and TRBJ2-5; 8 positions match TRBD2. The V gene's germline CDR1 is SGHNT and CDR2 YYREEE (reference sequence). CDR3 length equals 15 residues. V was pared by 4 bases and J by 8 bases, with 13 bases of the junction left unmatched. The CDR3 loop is CASSLVRGEPKTQYF. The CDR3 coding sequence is TGTGCCAGCAGCCTTGTGCGGGGGGAGCCGAAAACCCAGTACTTC.

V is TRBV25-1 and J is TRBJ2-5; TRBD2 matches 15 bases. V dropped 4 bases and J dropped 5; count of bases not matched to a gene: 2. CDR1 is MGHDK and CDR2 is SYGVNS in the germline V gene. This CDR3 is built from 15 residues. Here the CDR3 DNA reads TGTGCCAGCAGTGGTGGACTAGCGGGGGGGGAGACCCAGTACTTC. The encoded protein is CASSGGLAGGETQYF.

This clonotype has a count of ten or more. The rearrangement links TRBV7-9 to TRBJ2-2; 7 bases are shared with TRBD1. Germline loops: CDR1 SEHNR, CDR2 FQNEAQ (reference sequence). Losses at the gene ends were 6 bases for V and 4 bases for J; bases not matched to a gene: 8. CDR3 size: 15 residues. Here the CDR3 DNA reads TGTGCCAGCAGTCTTCACAGGGGAGTCACCGGGGAGCTGTTTTTT. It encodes CASSLHRGVTGELFF.

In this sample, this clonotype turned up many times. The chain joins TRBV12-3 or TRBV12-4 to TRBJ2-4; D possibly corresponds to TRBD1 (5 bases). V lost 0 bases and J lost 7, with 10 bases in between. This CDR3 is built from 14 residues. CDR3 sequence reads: CASSLAQGYNIQYF. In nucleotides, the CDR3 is TGTGCCAGCAGTTTAGCGCAGGGATATAACATTCAGTACTTC.

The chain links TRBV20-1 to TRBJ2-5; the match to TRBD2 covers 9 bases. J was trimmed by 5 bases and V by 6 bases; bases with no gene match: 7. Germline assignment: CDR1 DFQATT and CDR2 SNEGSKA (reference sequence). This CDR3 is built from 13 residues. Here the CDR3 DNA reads TGCAGTGCAGGGGAGCTAGCGGGGGAGACCCAGTACTTC. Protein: CSAGELAGETQYF.

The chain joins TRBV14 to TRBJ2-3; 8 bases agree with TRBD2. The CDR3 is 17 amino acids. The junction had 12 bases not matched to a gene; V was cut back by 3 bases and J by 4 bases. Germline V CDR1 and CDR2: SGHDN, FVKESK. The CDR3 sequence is CASSHRRSGRYSDTQYF. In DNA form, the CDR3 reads TGTGCCAGCAGCCATCGCAGGAGCGGGAGATACTCAGATACGCAGTATTTT.

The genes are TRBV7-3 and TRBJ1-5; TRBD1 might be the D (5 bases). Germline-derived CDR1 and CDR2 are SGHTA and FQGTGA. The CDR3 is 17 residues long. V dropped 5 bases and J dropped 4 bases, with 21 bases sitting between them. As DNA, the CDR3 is TGTGCCAGCAGCCTCCCGGGACTGGAGTTCTTAAATCAGCCCCAGCATTTT. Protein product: CASSLPGLEFLNQPQHF.

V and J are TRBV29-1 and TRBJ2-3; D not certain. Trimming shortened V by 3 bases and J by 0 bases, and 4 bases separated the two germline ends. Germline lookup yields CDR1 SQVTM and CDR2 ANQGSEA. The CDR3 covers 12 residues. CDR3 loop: CSVDVSTDTQYF. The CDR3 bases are TGCAGCGTTGACGTGAGCACAGATACGCAGTATTTT.

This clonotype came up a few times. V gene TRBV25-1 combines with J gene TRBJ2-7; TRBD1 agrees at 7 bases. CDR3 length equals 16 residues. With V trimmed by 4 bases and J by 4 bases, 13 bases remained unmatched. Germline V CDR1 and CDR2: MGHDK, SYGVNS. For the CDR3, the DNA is TGTGCCAGCAGTGCCCTCGGACAGGCCGGTGAATACGAGCAGTACTTC. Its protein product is CASSALGQAGEYEQYF.

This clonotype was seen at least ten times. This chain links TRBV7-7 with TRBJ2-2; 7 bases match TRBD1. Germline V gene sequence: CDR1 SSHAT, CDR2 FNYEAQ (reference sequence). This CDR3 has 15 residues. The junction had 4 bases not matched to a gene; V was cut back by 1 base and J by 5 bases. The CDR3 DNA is TGTGCCAGCAGCTTAGTAGGGGGCCGAACCGGGGAGCTGTTTTTT. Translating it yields CASSLVGGRTGELFF.

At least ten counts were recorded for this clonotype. The CDR3 here is CASRGIDNYEQYF. CDR3 in DNA: TGTGCCAGCCGGGGGATAGATAACTACGAGCAGTACTTC. The J gene is TRBJ2-7, the V gene TRBV7-2; a possible D gene is TRBD2 (6 bases). Germline V lookup: CDR1 SGHTA, CDR2 FQGNSA. Trimming cost V 8 bases and J 3 bases, with 14 bases left between them. This CDR3 region has 13 residues.

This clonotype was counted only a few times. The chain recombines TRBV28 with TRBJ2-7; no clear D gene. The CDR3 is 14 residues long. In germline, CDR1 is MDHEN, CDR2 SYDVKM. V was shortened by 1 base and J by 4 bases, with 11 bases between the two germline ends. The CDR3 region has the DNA TGTGCCAGCAGTTTATCAGGCAGACCGTACGAGCAGTACTTC. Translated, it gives CASSLSGRPYEQYF.

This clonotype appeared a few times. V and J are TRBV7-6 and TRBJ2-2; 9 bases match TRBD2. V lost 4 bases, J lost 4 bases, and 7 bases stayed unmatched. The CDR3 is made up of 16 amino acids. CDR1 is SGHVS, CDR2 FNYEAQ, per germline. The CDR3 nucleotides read TGTGCCAGCAGCTCGACGAGCGGGAGGAGCACCGGGGAGCTGTTTTTT. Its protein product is CASSSTSGRSTGELFF. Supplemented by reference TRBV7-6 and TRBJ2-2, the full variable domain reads GAGVSQSPRYKVTKRGQDVALRCDPISGHVSLYWYRQALGQGPEFLTYFNYEAQQDKSGLPNDRFSAERPEGSISTLTIQRTEQRDSAMYRCASSSTSGRSTGELFFGEGSRLTVL.

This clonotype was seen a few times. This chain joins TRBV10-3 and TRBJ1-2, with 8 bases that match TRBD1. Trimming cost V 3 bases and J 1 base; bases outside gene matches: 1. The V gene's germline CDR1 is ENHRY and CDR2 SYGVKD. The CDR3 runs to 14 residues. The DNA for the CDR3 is TGTGCCATCAGTGAACAGGGGGGTAACTATGGCTACACCTTC. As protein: CAISEQGGNYGYTF.

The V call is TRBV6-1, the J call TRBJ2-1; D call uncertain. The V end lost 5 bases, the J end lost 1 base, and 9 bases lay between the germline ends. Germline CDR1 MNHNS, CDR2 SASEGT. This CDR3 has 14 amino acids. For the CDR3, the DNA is TGTGCCAGCAGTTACGCCGATTCCTACAATGAGCAGTTCTTC. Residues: CASSYADSYNEQFF.

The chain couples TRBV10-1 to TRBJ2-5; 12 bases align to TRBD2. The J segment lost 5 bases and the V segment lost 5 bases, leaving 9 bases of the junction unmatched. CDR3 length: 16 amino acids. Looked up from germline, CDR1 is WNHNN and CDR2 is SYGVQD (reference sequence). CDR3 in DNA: TGCGCCAGCAGTCGTCGACTAGCGGGAGAGATTGAGACCCAGTACTTC. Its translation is CASSRRLAGEIETQYF.

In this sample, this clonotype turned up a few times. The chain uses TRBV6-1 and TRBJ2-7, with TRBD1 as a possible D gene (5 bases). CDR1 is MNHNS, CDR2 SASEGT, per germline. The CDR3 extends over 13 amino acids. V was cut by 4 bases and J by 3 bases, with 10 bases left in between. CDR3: CASSAQGLYEQYF. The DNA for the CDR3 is TGTGCCAGCAGTGCCCAGGGCCTCTACGAGCAGTACTTC.

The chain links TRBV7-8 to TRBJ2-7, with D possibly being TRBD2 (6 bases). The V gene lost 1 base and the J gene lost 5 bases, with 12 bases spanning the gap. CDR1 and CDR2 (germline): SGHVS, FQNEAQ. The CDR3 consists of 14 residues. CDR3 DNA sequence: TGTGCCAGCAGCTTAGTGTGGACGGGGGACGAGCAGTACTTC. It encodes CASSLVWTGDEQYF.

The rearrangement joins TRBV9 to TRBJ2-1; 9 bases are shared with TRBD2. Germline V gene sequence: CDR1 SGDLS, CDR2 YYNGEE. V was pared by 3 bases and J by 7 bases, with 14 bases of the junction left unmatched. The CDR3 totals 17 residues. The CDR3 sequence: CASSGLSSGTLRNEQFF. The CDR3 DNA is TGTGCCAGCAGCGGATTGTCTAGCGGGACCCTCCGGAATGAGCAGTTCTTC.

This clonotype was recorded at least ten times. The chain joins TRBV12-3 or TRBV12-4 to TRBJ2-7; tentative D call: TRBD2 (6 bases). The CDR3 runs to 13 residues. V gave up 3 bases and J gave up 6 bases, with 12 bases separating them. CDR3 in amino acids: CASSFGTGGEQYF. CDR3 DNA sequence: TGTGCCAGCAGTTTTGGGACTGGAGGCGAGCAGTACTTC.

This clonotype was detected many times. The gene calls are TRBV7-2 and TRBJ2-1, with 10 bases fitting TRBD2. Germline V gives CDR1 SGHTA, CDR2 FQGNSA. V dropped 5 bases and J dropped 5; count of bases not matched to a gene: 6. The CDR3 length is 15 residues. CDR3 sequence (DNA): TGTGCCAGCAGCATCGGGACTAGCGAGAACAATGAGCAGTTCTTC. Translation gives CASSIGTSENNEQFF.

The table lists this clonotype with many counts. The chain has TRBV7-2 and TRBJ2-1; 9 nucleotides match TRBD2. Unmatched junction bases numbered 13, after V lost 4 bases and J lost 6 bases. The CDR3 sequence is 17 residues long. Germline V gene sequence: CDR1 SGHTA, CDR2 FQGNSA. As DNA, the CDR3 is TGTGCCAGCAGCTCAAGAGGGAGGGGGACTAGCAGCAATGAGCAGTTCTTC. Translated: CASSSRGRGTSSNEQFF. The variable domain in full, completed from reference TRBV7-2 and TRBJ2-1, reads GAGVSQSPSNKVTEKGKDVELRCDPISGHTALYWYRQSLGQGLEFLIYFQGNSAPDKSGLPSDRFSAERTGGSVSTLTIQRTQQEDSAVYLCASSSRGRGTSSNEQFFGPGTRLTVL.

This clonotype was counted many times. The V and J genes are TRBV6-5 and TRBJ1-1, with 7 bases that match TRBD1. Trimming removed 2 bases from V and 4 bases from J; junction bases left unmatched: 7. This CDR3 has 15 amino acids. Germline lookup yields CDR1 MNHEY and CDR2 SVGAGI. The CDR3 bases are TGTGCCAGCAGTTACGATTGGACAGGTGGCACTGAAGCTTTCTTT. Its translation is CASSYDWTGGTEAFF.

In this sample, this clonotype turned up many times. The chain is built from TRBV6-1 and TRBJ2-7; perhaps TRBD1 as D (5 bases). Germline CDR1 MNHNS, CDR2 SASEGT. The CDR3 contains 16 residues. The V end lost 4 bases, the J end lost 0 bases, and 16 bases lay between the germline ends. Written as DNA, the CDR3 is TGTGCCAGCAGTGCATCCCTTCCGACAGCCTCCTACGAGCAGTACTTC. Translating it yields CASSASLPTASYEQYF.